This passage covers 4 T cell receptor beta chains from one sample sequenced in a study of PD-1 blockade in classical Hodgkin lymphoma. All patients relapsed after autologous stem cell transplantation, and brentuximab vedotin exposure varied. Only in-frame clones appear in the TCRdb table, and some are missing; sequencing was by immunoSEQ multiplex PCR. Of tens of thousands of clones listed, roughly 89% were seen once; the top ten hold roughly 10%. The source material was peripheral blood mononuclear cells (PBMCs), sampled before the second cycle of nivolumab. The source of these receptors is a human donor with classical Hodgkin lymphoma.

This chain connects TRBV9 to TRBJ2-1; D might be TRBD1 or TRBD2, each matching 5 bases. This CDR3 has 14 residues. The V gene's germline CDR1 is SGDLS and CDR2 YYNGEE. Between the trimmed V and J ends, which lost 4 bases and 6 bases, there was a span of 14 bases. This CDR3 is CASSHEGRSNEQFF. Here the CDR3 DNA reads TGTGCCAGCAGCCACGAGGGGCGGAGCAATGAGCAGTTCTTC. Full variable domain (rest looked up from reference TRBV9 and TRBJ2-1): DSGVTQTPKHLITATGQRVTLRCSPRSGDLSVYWYQQSLDQGLQFLIQYYNGEERAKGNILERFSAQQFPDLHSELNLSSLELGDSALYFCASSHEGRSNEQFFGPGTRLTVL.

This CDR3 is CASSLEPGQNYEQYF. The CDR3 nucleotides are TGTGCCAGCAGCTTAGAACCGGGACAGAACTACGAGCAGTACTTC. The V gene is TRBV7-2, the J gene TRBJ2-7; 7 bases agree with TRBD1. The CDR3 extends over 15 amino acids. Per germline, CDR1 SGHTA and CDR2 FQGNSA. J was trimmed by 3 bases and V by 1 base; bases with no gene match: 6.

The chain joins TRBV28 to TRBJ2-3; TRBD1 agrees at 8 bases. Germline V gene sequence: CDR1 MDHEN, CDR2 SYDVKM. J was trimmed by 0 bases and V by 7 bases; bases with no gene match: 18. CDR3 length: 19 residues. As DNA, the CDR3 is TGTGCCAGCATCTCGTGGGCAGGCCTGAGGACAGGGAGCACAGATACGCAGTATTTT. This sequence encodes CASISWAGLRTGSTDTQYF.

This clone appeared a single time. CDR3 protein: CASSPTGTSGSEQFF. The DNA for the CDR3 is TGTGCCAGCAGCCCAACCGGGACTAGCGGGAGTGAGCAGTTCTTC. The chain recombines TRBV5-6 with TRBJ2-1, with 14 positions matching TRBD2. The V and J ends lost 4 bases and 9 bases, in that order; junction bases with no gene match: 6. The CDR3 is made up of 15 amino acids. Germline assignment: CDR1 SGHDT and CDR2 YYEEEE.